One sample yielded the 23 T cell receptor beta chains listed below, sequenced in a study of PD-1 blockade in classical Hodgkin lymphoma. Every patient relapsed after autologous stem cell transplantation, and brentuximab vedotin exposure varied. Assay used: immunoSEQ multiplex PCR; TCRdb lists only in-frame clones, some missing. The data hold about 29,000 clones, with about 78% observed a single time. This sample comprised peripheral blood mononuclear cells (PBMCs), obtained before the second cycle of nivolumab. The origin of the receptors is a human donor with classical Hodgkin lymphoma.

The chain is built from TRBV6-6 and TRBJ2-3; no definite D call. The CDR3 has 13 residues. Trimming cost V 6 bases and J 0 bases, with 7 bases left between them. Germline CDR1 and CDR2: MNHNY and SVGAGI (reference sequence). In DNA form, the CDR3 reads TGTGCCAGCAGAGACTCCAGCACAGATACGCAGTATTTT. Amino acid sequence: CASRDSSTDTQYF.

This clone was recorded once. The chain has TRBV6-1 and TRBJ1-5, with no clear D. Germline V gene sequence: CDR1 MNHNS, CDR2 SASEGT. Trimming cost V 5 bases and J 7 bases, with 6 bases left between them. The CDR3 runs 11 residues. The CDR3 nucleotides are TGTGCCAGCAGTAATATCCAGCCCCAGCATTTT. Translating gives CASSNIQPQHF.

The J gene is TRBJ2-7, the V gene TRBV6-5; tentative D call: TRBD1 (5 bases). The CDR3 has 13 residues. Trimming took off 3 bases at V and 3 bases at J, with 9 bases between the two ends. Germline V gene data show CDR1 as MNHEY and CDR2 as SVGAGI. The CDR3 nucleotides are TGTGCCAGCAGTTATCCAGGGCGCTACGAGCAGTACTTC. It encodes CASSYPGRYEQYF.

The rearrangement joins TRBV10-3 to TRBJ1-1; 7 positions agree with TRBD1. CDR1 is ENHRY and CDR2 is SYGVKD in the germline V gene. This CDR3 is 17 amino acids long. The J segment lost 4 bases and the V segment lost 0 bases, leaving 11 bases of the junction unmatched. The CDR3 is CAISESLAQGWATEAFF. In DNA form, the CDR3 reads TGTGCCATCAGTGAGTCATTGGCACAGGGGTGGGCCACTGAAGCTTTCTTT.

The CDR3 spells CASRFMLTGELFF. CDR3 DNA: TGTGCCAGCAGATTCATGCTGACCGGGGAGCTGTTTTTT. This rearrangement joins TRBV2 to TRBJ2-2; D gene ambiguous. The germline V gene encodes CDR1 SNHLY and CDR2 FYNNEI. V gave up 6 bases and J gave up 5 bases, with 10 bases separating them. The CDR3 loop spans 13 amino acids.

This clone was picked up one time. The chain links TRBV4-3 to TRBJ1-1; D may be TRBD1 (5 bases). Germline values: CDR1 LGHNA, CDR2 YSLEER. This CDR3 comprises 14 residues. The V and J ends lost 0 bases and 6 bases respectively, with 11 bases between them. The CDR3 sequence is CASSQDRVSAEAFF. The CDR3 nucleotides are TGCGCCAGCAGCCAAGACAGGGTGTCGGCTGAAGCTTTCTTT.

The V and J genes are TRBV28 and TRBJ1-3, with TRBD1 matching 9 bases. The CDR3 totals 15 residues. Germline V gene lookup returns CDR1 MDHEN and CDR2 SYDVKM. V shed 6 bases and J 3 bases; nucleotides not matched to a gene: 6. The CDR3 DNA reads TGTGCCAGCAGGGGTACAGGGGGCGGTGGAAACACCATATATTTT. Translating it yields CASRGTGGGGNTIYF.

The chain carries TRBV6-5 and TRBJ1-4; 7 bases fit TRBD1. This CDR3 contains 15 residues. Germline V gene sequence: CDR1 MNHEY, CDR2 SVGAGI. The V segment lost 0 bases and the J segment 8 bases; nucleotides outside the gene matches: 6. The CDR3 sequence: CASSYSKQGREKLFF. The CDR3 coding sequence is TGTGCCAGCAGTTACTCGAAACAGGGGAGGGAAAAACTGTTTTTT.

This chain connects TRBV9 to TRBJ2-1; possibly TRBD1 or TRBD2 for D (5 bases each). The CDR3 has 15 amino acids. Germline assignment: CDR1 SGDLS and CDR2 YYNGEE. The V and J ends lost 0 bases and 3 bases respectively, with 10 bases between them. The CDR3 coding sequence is TGTGCCAGCAGCGTAGAGGGACGGTTCTACAATGAGCAGTTCTTC. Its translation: CASSVEGRFYNEQFF.

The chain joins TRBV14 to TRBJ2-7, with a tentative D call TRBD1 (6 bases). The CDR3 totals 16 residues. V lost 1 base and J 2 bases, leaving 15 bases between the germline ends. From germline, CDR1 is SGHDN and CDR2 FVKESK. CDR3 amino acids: CASSQGHTGQTYEQYF. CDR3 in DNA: TGTGCCAGCAGCCAAGGTCACACGGGACAAACCTACGAGCAGTACTTC.

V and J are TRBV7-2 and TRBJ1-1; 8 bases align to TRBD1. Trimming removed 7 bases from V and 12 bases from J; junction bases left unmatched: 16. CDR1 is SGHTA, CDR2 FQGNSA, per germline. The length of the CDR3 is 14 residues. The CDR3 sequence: CASTIEVGRGLSFF. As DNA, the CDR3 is TGTGCCAGCACCATAGAGGTCGGCAGGGGGCTTTCTTTCTTT.

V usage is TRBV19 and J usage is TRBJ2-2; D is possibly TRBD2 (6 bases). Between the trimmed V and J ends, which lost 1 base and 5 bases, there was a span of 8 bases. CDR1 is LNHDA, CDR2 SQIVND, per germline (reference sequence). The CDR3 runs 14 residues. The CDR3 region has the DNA TGTGCCAGTAGTATAGGTCGGGGGACCGGGGAGCTGTTTTTT. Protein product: CASSIGRGTGELFF.

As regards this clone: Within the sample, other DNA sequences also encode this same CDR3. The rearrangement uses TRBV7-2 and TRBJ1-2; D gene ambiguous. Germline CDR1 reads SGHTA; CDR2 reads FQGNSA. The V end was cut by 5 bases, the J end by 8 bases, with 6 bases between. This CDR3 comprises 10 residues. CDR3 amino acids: CASSQYGYTF. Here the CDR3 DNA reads TGTGCCAGCAGCCAATACGGCTACACCTTC.

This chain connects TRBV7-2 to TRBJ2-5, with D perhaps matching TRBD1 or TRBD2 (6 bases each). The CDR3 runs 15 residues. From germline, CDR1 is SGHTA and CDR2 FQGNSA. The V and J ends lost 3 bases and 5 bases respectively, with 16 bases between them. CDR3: CASSLVWGARETQYF. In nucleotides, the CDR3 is TGTGCCAGCAGCTTGGTGTGGGGGGCGCGGGAGACCCAGTACTTC. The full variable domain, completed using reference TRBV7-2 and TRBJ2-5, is GAGVSQSPSNKVTEKGKDVELRCDPISGHTALYWYRQSLGQGLEFLIYFQGNSAPDKSGLPSDRFSAERTGGSVSTLTIQRTQQEDSAVYLCASSLVWGARETQYFGPGTRLLVL.

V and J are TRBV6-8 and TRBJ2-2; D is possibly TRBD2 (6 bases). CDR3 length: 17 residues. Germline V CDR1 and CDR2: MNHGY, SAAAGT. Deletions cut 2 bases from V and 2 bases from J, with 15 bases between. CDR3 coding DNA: TGTGCCAGCAGTTACCGCCCGGGCGGGGCTAACACCGGGGAGCTGTTTTTT. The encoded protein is CASSYRPGGANTGELFF.

CDR3 in amino acids: CASSLRGGGTVLTF. DNA for the CDR3: TGTGCCAGCAGTCTCAGGGGCGGGGGTACCGTCCTGACTTTC. The chain has TRBV27 and TRBJ2-6; possible D gene TRBD2, 7 bases. The CDR3 is 14 amino acids. V dropped 5 bases and J dropped 12 bases, with 17 bases sitting between them. Per germline, CDR1 MNHEY and CDR2 SMNVEV (reference sequence).

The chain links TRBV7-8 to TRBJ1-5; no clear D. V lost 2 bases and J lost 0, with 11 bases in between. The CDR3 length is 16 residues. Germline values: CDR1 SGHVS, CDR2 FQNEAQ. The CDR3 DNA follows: TGTGCCAGCAGCTTAAGGTATGGAAATAGCAATCAGCCCCAGCATTTT. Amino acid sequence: CASSLRYGNSNQPQHF. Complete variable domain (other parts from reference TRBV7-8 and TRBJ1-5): GAGVSQSPRYKVAKRGQDVALRCDPISGHVSLFWYQQALGQGPEFLTYFQNEAQLDKSGLPSDRFFAERPEGSVSTLKIQRTQQEDSAVYLCASSLRYGNSNQPQHFGDGTRLSIL.

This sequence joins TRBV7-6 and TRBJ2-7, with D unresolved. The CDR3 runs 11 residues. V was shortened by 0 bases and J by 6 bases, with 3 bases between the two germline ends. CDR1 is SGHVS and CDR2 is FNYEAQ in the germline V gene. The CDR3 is CASSLAREQYF. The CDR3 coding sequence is TGTGCCAGCAGCTTAGCGCGCGAGCAGTACTTC.

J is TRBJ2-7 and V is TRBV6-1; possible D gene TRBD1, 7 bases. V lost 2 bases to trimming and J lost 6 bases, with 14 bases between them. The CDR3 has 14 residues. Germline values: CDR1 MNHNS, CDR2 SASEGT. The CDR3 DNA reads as TGTGCCAGCAGTGAACCAGGGACAGCGGGCGAGCAGTACTTC. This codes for CASSEPGTAGEQYF.

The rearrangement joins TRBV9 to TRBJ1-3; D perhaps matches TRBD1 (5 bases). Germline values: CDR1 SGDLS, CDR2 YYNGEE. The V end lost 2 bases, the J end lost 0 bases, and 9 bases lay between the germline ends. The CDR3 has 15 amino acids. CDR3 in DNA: TGTGCCAGCAGCGTCACGGGGGGCTCTGGAAACACCATATATTTT. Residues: CASSVTGGSGNTIYF. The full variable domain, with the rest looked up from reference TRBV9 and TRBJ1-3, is DSGVTQTPKHLITATGQRVTLRCSPRSGDLSVYWYQQSLDQGLQFLIQYYNGEERAKGNILERFSAQQFPDLHSELNLSSLELGDSALYFCASSVTGGSGNTIYFGEGSWLTVV.

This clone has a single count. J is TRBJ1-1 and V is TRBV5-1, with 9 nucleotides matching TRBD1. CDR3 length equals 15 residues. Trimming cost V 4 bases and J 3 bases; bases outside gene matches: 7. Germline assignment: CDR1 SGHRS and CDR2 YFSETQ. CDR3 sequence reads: CASSPLQGADTEAFF. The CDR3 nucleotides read TGCGCCAGCAGCCCCCTACAGGGGGCCGACACTGAAGCTTTCTTT.

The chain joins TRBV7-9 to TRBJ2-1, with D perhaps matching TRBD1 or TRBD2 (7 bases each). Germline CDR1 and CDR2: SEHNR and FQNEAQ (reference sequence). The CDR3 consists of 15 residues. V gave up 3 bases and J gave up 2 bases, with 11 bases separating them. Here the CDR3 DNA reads TGTGCCAGCAGCTTGGGAGGGGGCCCCTACAATGAGCAGTTCTTC. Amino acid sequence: CASSLGGGPYNEQFF.

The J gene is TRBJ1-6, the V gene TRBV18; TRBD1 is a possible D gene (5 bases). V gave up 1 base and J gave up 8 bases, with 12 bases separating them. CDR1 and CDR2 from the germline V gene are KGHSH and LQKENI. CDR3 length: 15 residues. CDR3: CASSPRGGSDSPLHF. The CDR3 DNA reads TGTGCCAGCTCACCACGGGGGGGGAGCGATTCACCCCTCCACTTT. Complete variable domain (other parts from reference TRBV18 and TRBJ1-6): NAGVMQNPRHLVRRRGQEARLRCSPMKGHSHVYWYRQLPEEGLKFMVYLQKENIIDESGMPKERFSAEFPKEGPSILRIQQVVRGDSAAYFCASSPRGGSDSPLHFGNGTRLTVT.